The source of this T cell receptor (beta chain) is a study of early T cells in non-severe SARS-CoV-2 infection. Study-level points and caveats: Matching with VDJdb favored anti-spike CD8 responses (missing private and CD4 specificities).

TCRdb re-called the 5' RACE reads with MiXCR, one entry per CDR3 protein. The table lists about 77,000 distinct CDR3 sequences, about a sixth of them singletons. Note on this clonotype: Antigen: not known.

Per germline, CDR1 SGHDN and CDR2 FVKESK. The CDR3 sequence is 13 residues long. The V gene end was trimmed by 4 bases and the J gene end by 8 bases; junction bases not matched to a gene: 3. Sequenced material: whole blood. This receptor was obtained from an adult who was a healthcare worker with PCR-confirmed SARS-CoV-2 infection or an uninfected control (not recorded which). V gene TRBV14 combines with J gene TRBJ2-4; 9 positions match TRBD1. CDR3 sequence: CASSRDRDDIQYF. In DNA, the CDR3 is TGTGCCAGCAGCCGGGACAGGGACGACATTCAGTACTTC.